This TCR beta chain was sequenced in a study of T cell changes during pregnancy in multiple sclerosis (dated by TCRdb to between 2019 and 2020). Study-wide context: Changes in the T cell repertoire over the course of pregnancy were examined in this study in women with multiple sclerosis.

Preparation of the library involved the immunoSEQ multiplex PCR assay. This is the immuneACCESS table as TCRdb keeps it, with only in-frame sequences that have V and J called. A part of the clones is gone; compared with another copy, unresolved V genes explain less than half, and the rest is unexplained. The sample has roughly 48,000 clones on record, 85% to 95% of them singletons. The ten biggest clones cover approximately 0.9% of the sample. From the cysteine up to the phenylalanine, the CDR3 has a length of 15 residues. CDR3 DNA is the only sequence kept; it has 45 bases, read in frame from the first base. V is cut by 2 bases and J by 3 bases, and the space between the germline ends is 15 bases. CDR1 and CDR2 were assigned from the germline V gene as SGHRS and YFSETQ. About this clone: What antigen it recognizes has not been identified. Per-nucleotide qualities are absent, and no much larger clonotype sits a single base away.

The chain links TRBV5-1 with TRBJ2-7, with the D gene too uncertain to name. The material sequenced was CD4+ T cells from peripheral blood mononuclear cells, taken in the second trimester of pregnancy. This TCR was recovered from a female donor in good health, enrolled as a control in a pregnancy study. The CDR3 has the sequence CASSLTSPHYYEQYF. At the DNA level, the sequence is TGCGCCAGCAGCTTAACATCCCCCCATTACTACGAGCAGTACTTC.